This T cell receptor (beta chain) was found in a study of cytomegalovirus exposure and HLA in healthy donors. Germline CDR1 is SGHDT and CDR2 is YYEEEE. Germline trimming cut 4 bases from V and 3 bases from J; bases unmatched to any gene: 15. This CDR3 has 18 residues. The PCR had 60 Vbeta and 13 Jbeta primers. The repertoire was sequenced with immunoSEQ multiplex PCR; TCRdb's copy has only in-frame clones and lacks some. Seen here are approximately 86,000 clones, about two thirds observed once, and the top ten hold approximately 8.9%. The sequenced material came from PBMCs. The origin of this receptor is a man between 60 and 70 years old in good health and CMV-seronegative. The chain recombines TRBV5-6 with TRBJ2-7, with 11 bases fitting TRBD2. CDR3 residues: CASSPRGLAGLSLYEQYF. The CDR3 nucleotides read TGTGCCAGCAGCCCCCGAGGACTAGCGGGCCTTTCTCTCTACGAGCAGTACTTC.